These 16 T cell receptor beta chains were sequenced from one sample in a study of T cells in localized non-small cell lung cancer. Measured with immunoSEQ multiplex PCR; TCRdb has only the in-frame clones, and not every one. Among around 40,000 clones listed, approximately 80% were seen once. The sample was PBMCs, taken before any cancer treatment. Receptor source: a man aged 35-69 years with stage II lung adenocarcinoma.

The chain carries TRBV4-1 and TRBJ2-7; 8 nucleotides align to TRBD2. The germline V gene encodes CDR1 MGHRA and CDR2 YSYEKL. The CDR3 contains 15 residues. V shed 0 bases and J 2 bases; nucleotides not matched to a gene: 3. The CDR3 DNA reads TGCGCCAGCAGCCAAGATCCGGGGGGGGCCTACGAGCAGTACTTC. Translating gives CASSQDPGGAYEQYF.

This chain uses TRBV5-1 with TRBJ2-5; TRBD2 matches at 9 bases. Germline CDR1 and CDR2: SGHRS and YFSETQ. The length of the CDR3 is 15 residues. V lost 3 bases to trimming and J lost 1 base; unmatched junction nucleotides: 4. CDR3 region: CASSSAGGTQETQYF. The CDR3 DNA is TGCGCCAGCAGCTCTGCGGGGGGGACCCAAGAGACCCAGTACTTC.

This clone is a singleton in its sample. This chain uses TRBV30 with TRBJ1-4; D not resolved. The V end was cut by 4 bases, the J end by 8 bases, with 11 bases between. Germline CDR1 is GTSNPN and CDR2 is SVGIG (reference sequence). The CDR3 is made up of 12 amino acids. This chain's CDR3 is CAWNGRPEKLFF. CDR3 nucleotide sequence: TGTGCCTGGAATGGACGACCAGAAAAACTGTTTTTT.

The rearrangement joins TRBV6-4 to TRBJ2-1; the match to TRBD2 covers 10 bases. Germline V gives CDR1 MRHNA, CDR2 SNTAGT. CDR3 length equals 13 residues. J was trimmed by 10 bases and V by 5 bases; bases with no gene match: 5. The CDR3 spells CASSSIAGGEQFF. The DNA of the CDR3 is TGTGCCAGCAGTAGTATAGCGGGGGGAGAGCAGTTCTTC.

The chain carries TRBV7-9 and TRBJ1-2; possible D gene TRBD1, 5 bases. The CDR3 has 15 residues. V lost 5 bases and J 3 bases, leaving 16 bases between the germline ends. Germline CDR1 reads SEHNR; CDR2 reads FQNEAQ (reference sequence). The CDR3 reads CASSPGGVGDYGYTF. The CDR3 nucleotides are TGTGCCAGCAGCCCCGGCGGGGTGGGGGACTATGGCTACACCTTC.

This clone has more than one count but fewer than ten. The chain uses TRBV28 and TRBJ1-3; D not certain. Trimming removed 3 bases at V and 0 bases at J, with 6 bases between. The CDR3 is 14 amino acids. Germline V lookup: CDR1 MDHEN, CDR2 SYDVKM. The CDR3 spells CASSLTNSGNTIYF. The CDR3 DNA sequence: TGTGCCAGCAGTTTGACAAACTCTGGAAACACCATATATTTT.

The CDR3 DNA is TGTGCCAGCAGCGCTATGGGGCGGATGCAAGAGACCCAGTACTTC. Its translation: CASSAMGRMQETQYF. The V call is TRBV9, the J call TRBJ2-5; tentatively, D is TRBD1 (5 bases). The V and J ends lost 3 bases and 2 bases respectively, with 14 bases between them. The CDR3 sequence is 15 residues long. Germline V gives CDR1 SGDLS, CDR2 YYNGEE.

V and J are TRBV7-8 and TRBJ2-3, with a tentative D call TRBD1 (5 bases). The germline CDR1 and CDR2 sequences are SGHVS and FQNEAQ. The CDR3 covers 12 residues. Trimming took off 6 bases at V and 6 bases at J, with 10 bases between the two ends. The CDR3 DNA is TGTGCCAGCAGTCGTCAGGGTGATACGCAGTATTTT. This translates into CASSRQGDTQYF.

The chain recombines TRBV7-2 with TRBJ2-5; tentatively, D is TRBD2 (5 bases). This CDR3 region has 14 residues. Germline values: CDR1 SGHTA, CDR2 FQGNSA. Trimming shortened V by 4 bases and J by 4 bases, and 13 bases separated the two germline ends. CDR3 DNA: TGTGCCAGCAGCTCCCCCTTAGCGAGAGAGACCCAGTACTTC. The encoded protein is CASSSPLARETQYF. The full variable domain, in which reference TRBV7-2 and TRBJ2-5 provide the parts outside the CDR3, is GAGVSQSPSNKVTEKGKDVELRCDPISGHTALYWYRQSLGQGLEFLIYFQGNSAPDKSGLPSDRFSAERTGGSVSTLTIQRTQQEDSAVYLCASSSPLARETQYFGPGTRLLVL.

This chain links TRBV29-1 with TRBJ2-1; weak D call: TRBD2 (5 bases). This CDR3 region has 14 residues. The V and J ends lost 2 bases and 9 bases respectively, with 17 bases between them. Germline CDR1 is SQVTM and CDR2 is ANQGSEA. The CDR3 protein is CSVERDYIKPEQFF. The CDR3 nucleotides are TGCAGCGTTGAAAGAGACTACATCAAACCTGAGCAGTTCTTC.

This chain links TRBV5-1 with TRBJ2-1; 8 positions agree with TRBD1. CDR3 length equals 14 residues. CDR1 and CDR2 from the germline V gene are SGHRS and YFSETQ. V shed 0 bases and J 6 bases; nucleotides not matched to a gene: 2. Here the CDR3 DNA reads TGCGCCAGCAGCTTGGCCACAGGGGGCAATGAGCAGTTCTTC. Its protein product is CASSLATGGNEQFF.

The chain links TRBV13 to TRBJ2-3; TRBD2 is a possible D gene (6 bases). The CDR3 totals 16 residues. Between the trimmed V and J ends, which lost 2 bases and 5 bases, there was a span of 17 bases. Germline V gene lookup returns CDR1 PRHDT and CDR2 FYEKMQ (reference sequence). In DNA, the CDR3 is TGTGCCAGCAGCTTAAACGGGATAGGGCGGGGAGATACGCAGTATTTT. Translated: CASSLNGIGRGDTQYF.

The rearrangement links TRBV11-3 to TRBJ2-1; possible D gene TRBD2, 7 bases. Germline CDR1 reads SGHNT; CDR2 reads YENEEA. Trimming removed 5 bases from V and 10 bases from J, with 24 bases in between. CDR3 length: 16 amino acids. The CDR3 loop reads CASSPGTRGGSGEQFF. The CDR3 DNA reads as TGTGCCAGCAGCCCCGGGACGAGGGGGGGTAGTGGGGAGCAGTTCTTC.

The V and J genes are TRBV7-2 and TRBJ2-1; 8 bases fit TRBD1. Germline V gene sequence: CDR1 SGHTA, CDR2 FQGNSA. Trimming cost V 6 bases and J 4 bases; bases outside gene matches: 2. The CDR3 runs to 13 residues. Here the CDR3 DNA reads TGTGCCAGCAGACAGGGGGAGTACAATGAGCAGTTCTTC. It codes for CASRQGEYNEQFF.

This sequence joins TRBV5-4 and TRBJ2-5; 9 nucleotides match TRBD1. Losses at the gene ends were 4 bases for V and 5 bases for J; bases not matched to a gene: 9. This CDR3 is 15 amino acids long. CDR1 SGHNT and CDR2 YYREEE come from the germline V gene (reference sequence). As DNA, the CDR3 is TGTGCCAGCAGCACACCAACAGGGGGCCGCGAGACCCAGTACTTC. It translates to CASSTPTGGRETQYF.

The rearrangement joins TRBV6-6 to TRBJ1-3, with D unclear. The V gene's germline CDR1 is MNHNY and CDR2 SVGAGI (reference sequence). Trimming removed 7 bases from V and 2 bases from J, with 9 bases in between. The CDR3 is 13 residues long. The DNA of the CDR3 is TGTGCCAGCACCCCAGAGCCTGGAAACACCATATATTTT. Translated: CASTPEPGNTIYF.